These 29 T cell receptor beta chains were all obtained from the same sample, sequenced in a study of glioma-infiltrating T cells. Amplification of TCR alpha and beta CDR3 regions from RNA used iRepertoire nested multiplex PCR. One entry per CDR3 protein, called by TCRdb with MiXCR from the multiplex PCR reads. The repertoire holds about 94,000 distinct CDR3 sequences, with 23% as singletons. Sequenced: glioma tissue, nonneoplastic brain tissue, or PBMCs (not recorded which). These receptors all stem from a human donor with low-grade glioma or glioblastoma, undergoing nonglioma brain surgery, or in good health (not recorded which).

This clonotype was seen many times. The chain links TRBV27 to TRBJ2-7, with 7 bases matching TRBD1. CDR1 is MNHEY and CDR2 is SMNVEV in the germline V gene (reference sequence). The CDR3 consists of 14 residues. After removal of 5 bases from V and 0 bases from J, the junction contained 4 bases not matched to a gene. CDR3: CASSPRDSSYEQYF. The CDR3 bases are TGTGCCAGCAGTCCCCGGGACAGCTCCTACGAGCAGTACTTC.

V gene TRBV12-3 or TRBV12-4 combines with J gene TRBJ2-1; D gene uncertain. CDR3 length: 11 amino acids. Trimming took off 7 bases at V and 8 bases at J, with 9 bases between the two ends. The CDR3 region has the DNA TGTGCCAGCACCCTTGGGGATGAGCAGTTCTTC. Translating gives CASTLGDEQFF.

A remark on this clonotype: This may come from a read error, since a much larger clone is one base off. The V gene is TRBV6-2 or TRBV6-3, the J gene TRBJ2-7; 10 nucleotides match TRBD1. The CDR3 sequence is 14 residues long. The V segment lost 5 bases and the J segment 6 bases; nucleotides outside the gene matches: 7. CDR1 and CDR2 (germline): MNHEY, SVGEGT. The CDR3 nucleotides read TGTGCCAGCAGTCGGACAGGGGGGGCCTGCGAGCAGTACTTC. The encoded protein is CASSRTGGACEQYF.

The chain combines TRBV12-3 or TRBV12-4 with TRBJ2-1; 10 nucleotides agree with TRBD2. There are 16 residues in the CDR3. J lost 6 bases, V lost 5 bases, and 10 bases had no gene match. Written as DNA, the CDR3 is TGTGCCAGCAGTCCACAACTAGCGGGAAGGGGCAATGAGCAGTTCTTC. It translates to CASSPQLAGRGNEQFF.

The chain carries TRBV12-3 or TRBV12-4 and TRBJ2-7; maybe TRBD1 (6 bases). V was shortened by 6 bases and J by 8 bases, with 14 bases between the two germline ends. The CDR3 contains 12 residues. CDR3 nucleotides: TGTGCCAGCAGCACCACAGGGATCCAGCAGTACTTC. It translates to CASSTTGIQQYF.

This rearrangement joins TRBV18 to TRBJ2-3; 10 nucleotides align to TRBD1. V was clipped by 5 bases and J by 5 bases; unmatched bases: 7. CDR3 length: 15 residues. Germline assignment: CDR1 KGHSH and CDR2 LQKENI. The CDR3 DNA is TGTGCCAGCTCATCCGGGACAGGGGTGGTAGATACGCAGTATTTT. Its protein is CASSSGTGVVDTQYF.

The CDR3 region has the DNA TGCGCCAGCAGCTTGGACGAGACCCCGAACACTGAAGCTTTCTTT. Translation gives CASSLDETPNTEAFF. The chain is built from TRBV5-1 and TRBJ1-1; D is unclear. The germline V gene has CDR1 SGHRS and CDR2 YFSETQ. The CDR3 totals 15 residues. V dropped 0 bases and J dropped 1 base, with 10 bases sitting between them.

This clonotype was seen a few times. The chain links TRBV10-3 to TRBJ2-5; 9 bases are shared with TRBD2. Trimming at V came to 4 bases and at J to 4 bases, leaving 4 bases not matched to a gene. The CDR3 contains 14 residues. The germline V gene has CDR1 ENHRY and CDR2 SYGVKD. Here the CDR3 DNA reads TGTGCCATCAGTGGAAGTAGCGGGAGAGAGACCCAGTACTTC. It translates to CAISGSSGRETQYF.

In its sample, this clonotype was seen a few times. The genes are TRBV3-1 and TRBJ2-1, with 10 bases lining up with TRBD2. The V gene end was trimmed by 4 bases and the J gene end by 5 bases; junction bases not matched to a gene: 5. The CDR3 consists of 15 residues. Germline loops: CDR1 LGHDT, CDR2 YNNKEL (reference sequence). Written as DNA, the CDR3 is TGTGCCAGCAGCCTTCTAGCGGGGGTGAACAATGAGCAGTTCTTC. This sequence encodes CASSLLAGVNNEQFF.

Of note for this clonotype: Sequence at one end of the junction differs from germline and may be a read error. The V gene is TRBV7-9, the J gene TRBJ2-7; D tentatively fits TRBD1 or TRBD2 (5 bases each). This CDR3 contains 16 residues. The V gene's germline CDR1 is SEHNR and CDR2 FQNEAQ (reference sequence). Written as DNA, the CDR3 is TGTGTCAGCAGCTCGCTTCAGACAGATCGGGGCTACGAGCAATACTTC. Its protein is CVSSSLQTDRGYEQYF.

The rearrangement joins TRBV19 to TRBJ1-5; D is uncertain. Germline V CDR1 and CDR2: LNHDA, SQIVND (reference sequence). Trimming left V 5 bases short and J 7 bases short, with 9 bases between. The CDR3 runs to 12 residues. CDR3 DNA sequence: TGTGCCAGTAGTGTCGGGGTCCAGCCCCAGCATTTT. This codes for CASSVGVQPQHF.

This clonotype was observed at least ten times. The J gene is TRBJ1-5, the V gene TRBV6-1; D call uncertain. Germline-derived CDR1 and CDR2 are MNHNS and SASEGT. This CDR3 has 13 amino acids. The V end lost 7 bases, the J end lost 1 base, and 8 bases lay between the germline ends. Here the CDR3 DNA reads TGTGCCAGCAAAGGTGGGAGCAATCAGCCCCAGCATTTT. Amino acid sequence: CASKGGSNQPQHF.

This clonotype was picked up many times. The chain joins TRBV4-1 to TRBJ1-2, with 8 bases matching TRBD1. Germline V CDR1 and CDR2: MGHRA, YSYEKL. With 1 base clipped from V and 6 bases from J, the junction kept 4 bases outside the gene matches. The CDR3 has 14 residues. CDR3 DNA sequence: TGCGCCAGCAGCCAAGTTTCCAGGGGGCATGGCTACACCTTC. It codes for CASSQVSRGHGYTF.

A remark on this clonotype: A read error may be the cause here, since a much bigger clone is one base away. The chain combines TRBV19 with TRBJ1-3; 9 bases align to TRBD1. This CDR3 spans 15 amino acids. Losses at the gene ends were 7 bases for V and 0 bases for J; bases not matched to a gene: 4. From germline, CDR1 is LNHDA and CDR2 SQIVND (reference sequence). The CDR3: CASNGQGISGNTIYF. CDR3 sequence (DNA): TGTGCCAGTAACGGACAGGGGATCTCTGGAAACACCATATATTTT. The full variable domain, its missing parts supplied by reference TRBV19 and TRBJ1-3, is DGGITQSPKYLFRKEGQNVTLSCEQNLNHDAMYWYRQDPGQGLRLIYYSQIVNDFQKGDIAEGYSVSREKKESFPLTVTSAQKNPTAFYLCASNGQGISGNTIYFGEGSWLTVV.

This clonotype was found many times. The V gene is TRBV13, the J gene TRBJ2-2; D not certain. V was clipped by 3 bases and J by 6 bases, with 11 bases between them. Germline values: CDR1 PRHDT, CDR2 FYEKMQ (reference sequence). CDR3 size: 14 residues. The CDR3 loop reads CASSFDVAAGELFF. The DNA for the CDR3 is TGTGCCAGCAGCTTTGACGTGGCGGCCGGGGAGCTGTTTTTT.

This clonotype was counted many times. This chain joins TRBV7-9 and TRBJ1-1, with D unclear. Trimming cost V 1 base and J 7 bases, with 7 bases left between them. Germline-derived CDR1 and CDR2 are SEHNR and FQNEAQ (reference sequence). The CDR3 has 12 residues. The CDR3 region is CASSLGAFEAFF. The DNA of the CDR3 is TGTGCCAGCAGCTTAGGGGCATTTGAAGCTTTCTTT.

This clonotype appeared many times. The V call is TRBV15, the J call TRBJ2-3, with D possibly matching TRBD2 (6 bases). The CDR3 has 14 residues. Trimming took 8 bases from V and 6 from J, leaving 18 bases between them. Germline V gives CDR1 LNHNV, CDR2 YYDKDF (reference sequence). CDR3 in DNA: TGTGCCACCGGCTTGAGGCCAGGGAGGGATACGCAGTATTTT. Its protein product is CATGLRPGRDTQYF.

The chain combines TRBV29-1 with TRBJ2-1, with D unresolved. Germline V lookup: CDR1 SQVTM, CDR2 ANQGSEA. V was trimmed by 3 bases and J by 2 bases, leaving 5 bases between them. This CDR3 is built from 12 residues. The CDR3 spells CSVDGTYNEQFF. The CDR3 coding sequence is TGCAGCGTTGACGGAACCTACAATGAGCAGTTCTTC.

As concerns this clonotype: The CDR3 carries no conserved terminal phenylalanine or tryptophan, so it likely arises from a read error. The chain is built from TRBV6-2 or TRBV6-3 and TRBJ2-1; 9 bases agree with TRBD1. The trim removed 8 bases at V and 6 bases at J, leaving 11 bases unmatched. CDR1 is MNHEY, CDR2 SVGEGT, per germline. This CDR3 comprises 15 residues. DNA of the CDR3: TGTGCCAGCGGACAGGGGTTAACGAGGGGCAATGAGCAGTTCTTG. It translates to CASGQGLTRGNEQFL.

This clonotype has at least ten counts. The V and J genes are TRBV20-1 and TRBJ2-5, with D perhaps matching TRBD1 or TRBD2 (5 bases each). This CDR3 is 14 amino acids long. V lost 6 bases and J 5 bases, leaving 19 bases between the germline ends. The germline V gene encodes CDR1 DFQATT and CDR2 SNEGSKA (reference sequence). CDR3 protein: CSARRDQRGETQYF. DNA of the CDR3: TGCAGTGCCCGCCGGGACCAGCGCGGGGAGACCCAGTACTTC.

This clonotype was recorded many times. Sequence at one end of the junction differs from germline and may be a read error. CDR3 region: CASKGTGGAYAQYF. The CDR3 region has the DNA TGTGCCAGCAAAGGGACAGGGGGCGCGTACGCGCAGTACTTC. The J gene is TRBJ2-7, the V gene TRBV27; 12 bases line up with TRBD1. Per the germline V gene, CDR1 is MNHEY and CDR2 is SMNVEV (reference sequence). CDR3 length: 14 residues.

This chain uses TRBV29-1 with TRBJ2-3; no clear D gene. CDR1 is SQVTM, CDR2 ANQGSEA, per germline. V lost 5 bases and J 4 bases, leaving 13 bases between the germline ends. CDR3 size: 13 residues. The CDR3 sequence is CSVSPNGADTQYF. DNA for the CDR3: TGCAGCGTTTCTCCGAACGGCGCAGATACGCAGTATTTT.

This clonotype has more than one count but fewer than ten. The chain carries TRBV12-3 or TRBV12-4 and TRBJ1-2; D is unresolved. Trimming shortened V by 7 bases and J by 8 bases, and 11 bases separated the two germline ends. The CDR3 contains 11 residues. DNA for the CDR3: TGTGCCAGCACCCTCCACCCCGGCTACACCTTC. Protein: CASTLHPGYTF.

The J gene is TRBJ2-7, the V gene TRBV6-1; D remains unclear. Germline CDR1 MNHNS, CDR2 SASEGT. The CDR3 loop spans 12 amino acids. V lost 6 bases and J lost 7, with 13 bases in between. The chain's CDR3 is CASSLFLREQYF. In DNA form, the CDR3 reads TGTGCCAGCAGCTTATTTCTTCGAGAGCAGTACTTC.

This clonotype was seen ten or more times. The V and J genes are TRBV20-1 and TRBJ1-1; 12 nucleotides agree with TRBD1. The trim removed 6 bases at V and 5 bases at J, leaving 13 bases unmatched. Germline V CDR1 and CDR2: DFQATT, SNEGSKA (reference sequence). The CDR3 extends over 16 amino acids. The CDR3 is CSAVGGTGGARTEAFF. CDR3 nucleotides: TGCAGTGCCGTTGGGGGGACAGGGGGCGCGAGGACTGAAGCTTTCTTT.

This clonotype has only a few counts. The chain recombines TRBV19 with TRBJ2-4, with TRBD2 as a possible D gene (5 bases). Germline V gene sequence: CDR1 LNHDA, CDR2 SQIVND (reference sequence). The CDR3 extends over 15 amino acids. V shed 3 bases and J shed 8 bases, with 17 bases lying between them. The CDR3 nucleotides read TGTGCCAGTAGTATTCTAGGAAGCCTGAGGGACATTCAGTACTTC. Its translation: CASSILGSLRDIQYF.

The CDR3 here is CSARGSRGRNEQFF. CDR3 sequence (DNA): TGCAGTGCTAGAGGGTCGAGGGGTCGCAATGAGCAGTTCTTC. The chain has TRBV20-1 and TRBJ2-1; D may correspond to TRBD1 or TRBD2 (5 bases each). CDR1 and CDR2 from the germline V gene are DFQATT and SNEGSKA (reference sequence). The CDR3 is made up of 14 amino acids. V was trimmed by 1 base and J by 6 bases, leaving 13 bases between them.

The table lists this clonotype with many counts. This chain links TRBV20-1 with TRBJ2-2; D is undetermined. Germline CDR1 reads DFQATT; CDR2 reads SNEGSKA (reference sequence). Trimming cost V 0 bases and J 7 bases, with 9 bases left between them. The CDR3 length is 13 residues. CDR3 nucleotides: TGCAGTGCTAGAGATAAGGGTTTCGGGGAGCTGTTTTTT. It specifies CSARDKGFGELFF.

This clonotype was seen many times. The V call is TRBV12-3 or TRBV12-4, the J call TRBJ2-3; unclear D gene. The length of the CDR3 is 13 residues. Deletions cut 4 bases from V and 5 bases from J, with 10 bases between. CDR3 bases: TGTGCCAGCAGTTCATTAGGGAAAGATACGCAGTATTTT. This codes for CASSSLGKDTQYF.